The source of this TCR beta chain is a study of beta chain features in type 1 diabetes. The CDR3 spans 14 residues. CDR1 and CDR2 (germline): SGHTA, FQGNSA. Trimming removed 5 bases from V and 6 bases from J, with 16 bases in between. As every portion of the isolated RNA was reverse transcribed, the sequencing read expressed TCRB transcripts. The assay was immunoSEQ multiplex PCR, and TCRdb's table has in-frame clones only and misses some. Counted here are 280,000 or so clones, 15% occurring once; the ten biggest clones make up 0.015% to 0.017%. Study-level points and caveats: Patients with Type 1 diabetes showed moderately but significantly shorter TCRB CDR3s in all four CD4+ subsets.

Of note for this clone: Its antigen is unknown.

It was one heparinised blood draw, averaging around 100 mL, that each donor gave. Using CD45RO/CCR7/CD25/CD127/CD95/CD27, CD4+ naive, central memory, regulatory and stem cell-like memory cells were sorted. The chain couples TRBV7-2 to TRBJ2-5, with a tentative D call TRBD1 (6 bases). Sequenced input: naive CD4+ T cells from blood. This receptor was obtained from a man younger than 35 with type 1 diabetes. The CDR3 nucleotides read TGTGCCAGCAGCCTACGAACCCAGGGGCAGACCCAGTACTTC. Its translation is CASSLRTQGQTQYF.